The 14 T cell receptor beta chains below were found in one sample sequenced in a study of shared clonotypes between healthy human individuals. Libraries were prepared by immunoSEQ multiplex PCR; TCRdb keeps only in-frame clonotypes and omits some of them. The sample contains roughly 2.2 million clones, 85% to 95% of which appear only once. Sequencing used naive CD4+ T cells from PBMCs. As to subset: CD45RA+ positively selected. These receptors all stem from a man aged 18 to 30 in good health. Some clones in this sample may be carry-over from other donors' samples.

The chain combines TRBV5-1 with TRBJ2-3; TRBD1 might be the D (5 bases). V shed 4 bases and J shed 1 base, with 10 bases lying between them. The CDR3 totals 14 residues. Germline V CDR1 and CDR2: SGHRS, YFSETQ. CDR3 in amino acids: CASSADTGTDTQYF. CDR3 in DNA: TGCGCCAGCAGCGCGGACACCGGCACAGATACGCAGTATTTT.

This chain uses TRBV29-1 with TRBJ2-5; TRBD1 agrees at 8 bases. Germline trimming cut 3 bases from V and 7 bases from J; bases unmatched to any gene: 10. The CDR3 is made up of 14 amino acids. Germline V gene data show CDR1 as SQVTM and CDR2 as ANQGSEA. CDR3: CSVDNTGTGGTQYF. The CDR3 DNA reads TGCAGCGTTGACAACACCGGGACAGGAGGGACCCAGTACTTC.

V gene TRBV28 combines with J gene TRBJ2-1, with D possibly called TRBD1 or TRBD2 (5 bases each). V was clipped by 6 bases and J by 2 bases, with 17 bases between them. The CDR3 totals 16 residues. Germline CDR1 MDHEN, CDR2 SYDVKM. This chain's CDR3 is CASSKTRDPTYNEQFF. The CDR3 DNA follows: TGTGCCAGCAGCAAAACCCGGGACCCCACCTACAATGAGCAGTTCTTC.

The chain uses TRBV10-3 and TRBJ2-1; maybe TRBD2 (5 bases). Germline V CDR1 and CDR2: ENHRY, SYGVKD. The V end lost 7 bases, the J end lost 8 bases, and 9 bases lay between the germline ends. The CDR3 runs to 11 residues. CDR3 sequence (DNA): TGTGCCATCAAGGTAGCGTATGAGCAGTTCTTC. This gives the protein CAIKVAYEQFF.

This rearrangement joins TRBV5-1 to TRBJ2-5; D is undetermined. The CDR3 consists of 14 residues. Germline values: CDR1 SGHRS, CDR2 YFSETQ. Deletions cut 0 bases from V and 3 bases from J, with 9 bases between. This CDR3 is CASSLEAEKETQYF. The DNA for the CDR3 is TGCGCCAGCAGCTTGGAGGCTGAGAAAGAGACCCAGTACTTC.

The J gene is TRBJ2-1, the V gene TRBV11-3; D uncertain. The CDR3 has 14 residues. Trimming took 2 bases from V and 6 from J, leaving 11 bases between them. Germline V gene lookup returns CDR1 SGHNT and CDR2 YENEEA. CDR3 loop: CASSLLVGSNEQFF. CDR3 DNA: TGTGCCAGCAGCTTATTAGTGGGGTCCAATGAGCAGTTCTTC.

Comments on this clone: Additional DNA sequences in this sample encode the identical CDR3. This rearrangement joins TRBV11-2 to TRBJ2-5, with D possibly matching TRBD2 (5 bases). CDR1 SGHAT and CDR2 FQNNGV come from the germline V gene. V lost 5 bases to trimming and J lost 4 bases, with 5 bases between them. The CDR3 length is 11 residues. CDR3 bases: TGTGCCAGCAGCAGCGGAGAGACCCAGTACTTC. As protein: CASSSGETQYF. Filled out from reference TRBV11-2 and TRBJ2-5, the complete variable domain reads EAGVAQSPRYKIIEKRQSVAFWCNPISGHATLYWYQQILGQGPKLLIQFQNNGVVDDSQLPKDRFSAERLKGVDSTLKIQPAKLEDSAVYLCASSSGETQYFGPGTRLLVL.

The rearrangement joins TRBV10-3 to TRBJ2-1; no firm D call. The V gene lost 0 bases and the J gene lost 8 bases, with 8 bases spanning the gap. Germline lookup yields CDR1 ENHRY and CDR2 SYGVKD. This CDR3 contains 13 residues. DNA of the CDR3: TGTGCCATCAGTGAGTCAGGGCTGGATGAGCAGTTCTTC. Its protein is CAISESGLDEQFF.

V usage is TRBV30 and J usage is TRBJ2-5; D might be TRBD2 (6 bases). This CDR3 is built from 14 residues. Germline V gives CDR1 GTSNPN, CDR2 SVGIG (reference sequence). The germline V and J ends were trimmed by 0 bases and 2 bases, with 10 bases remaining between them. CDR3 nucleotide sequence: TGTGCCTGGAGTGTCTCCCGGGGGCAAGAGACCCAGTACTTC. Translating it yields CAWSVSRGQETQYF.

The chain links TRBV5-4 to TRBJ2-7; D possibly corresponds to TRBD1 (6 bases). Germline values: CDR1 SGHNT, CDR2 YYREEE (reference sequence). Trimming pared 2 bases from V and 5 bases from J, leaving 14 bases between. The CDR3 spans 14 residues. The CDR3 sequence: CASSLGQSFDEQYF. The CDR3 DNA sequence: TGTGCCAGCAGCTTAGGACAGTCGTTTGACGAGCAGTACTTC.

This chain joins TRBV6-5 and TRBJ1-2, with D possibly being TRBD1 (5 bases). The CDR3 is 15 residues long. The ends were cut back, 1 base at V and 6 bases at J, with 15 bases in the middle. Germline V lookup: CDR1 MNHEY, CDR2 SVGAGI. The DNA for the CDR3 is TGTGCCAGCAGTTACTGGGCAGGGAGCTATGATGGCTACACCTTC. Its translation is CASSYWAGSYDGYTF.

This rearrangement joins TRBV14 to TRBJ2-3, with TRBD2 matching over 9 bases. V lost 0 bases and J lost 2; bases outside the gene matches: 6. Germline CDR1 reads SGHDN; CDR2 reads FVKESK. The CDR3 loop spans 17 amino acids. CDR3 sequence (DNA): TGTGCCAGCAGCCAAGATCGCCTAGCGGGATACACAGATACGCAGTATTTT. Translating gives CASSQDRLAGYTDTQYF.

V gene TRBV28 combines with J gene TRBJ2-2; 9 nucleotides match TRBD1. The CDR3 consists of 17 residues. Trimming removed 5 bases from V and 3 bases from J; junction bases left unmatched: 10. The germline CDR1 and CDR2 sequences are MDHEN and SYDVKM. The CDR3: CASSELVGQGYTGELFF. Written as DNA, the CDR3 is TGTGCCAGCAGTGAATTGGTTGGACAGGGGTACACCGGGGAGCTGTTTTTT.

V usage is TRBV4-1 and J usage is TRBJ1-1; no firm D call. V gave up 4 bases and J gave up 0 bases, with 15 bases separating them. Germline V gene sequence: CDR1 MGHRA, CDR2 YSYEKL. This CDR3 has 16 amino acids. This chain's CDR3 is CASSRGLSSMNTEAFF. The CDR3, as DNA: TGCGCCAGCAGCCGTGGACTGAGTAGCATGAACACTGAAGCTTTCTTT.